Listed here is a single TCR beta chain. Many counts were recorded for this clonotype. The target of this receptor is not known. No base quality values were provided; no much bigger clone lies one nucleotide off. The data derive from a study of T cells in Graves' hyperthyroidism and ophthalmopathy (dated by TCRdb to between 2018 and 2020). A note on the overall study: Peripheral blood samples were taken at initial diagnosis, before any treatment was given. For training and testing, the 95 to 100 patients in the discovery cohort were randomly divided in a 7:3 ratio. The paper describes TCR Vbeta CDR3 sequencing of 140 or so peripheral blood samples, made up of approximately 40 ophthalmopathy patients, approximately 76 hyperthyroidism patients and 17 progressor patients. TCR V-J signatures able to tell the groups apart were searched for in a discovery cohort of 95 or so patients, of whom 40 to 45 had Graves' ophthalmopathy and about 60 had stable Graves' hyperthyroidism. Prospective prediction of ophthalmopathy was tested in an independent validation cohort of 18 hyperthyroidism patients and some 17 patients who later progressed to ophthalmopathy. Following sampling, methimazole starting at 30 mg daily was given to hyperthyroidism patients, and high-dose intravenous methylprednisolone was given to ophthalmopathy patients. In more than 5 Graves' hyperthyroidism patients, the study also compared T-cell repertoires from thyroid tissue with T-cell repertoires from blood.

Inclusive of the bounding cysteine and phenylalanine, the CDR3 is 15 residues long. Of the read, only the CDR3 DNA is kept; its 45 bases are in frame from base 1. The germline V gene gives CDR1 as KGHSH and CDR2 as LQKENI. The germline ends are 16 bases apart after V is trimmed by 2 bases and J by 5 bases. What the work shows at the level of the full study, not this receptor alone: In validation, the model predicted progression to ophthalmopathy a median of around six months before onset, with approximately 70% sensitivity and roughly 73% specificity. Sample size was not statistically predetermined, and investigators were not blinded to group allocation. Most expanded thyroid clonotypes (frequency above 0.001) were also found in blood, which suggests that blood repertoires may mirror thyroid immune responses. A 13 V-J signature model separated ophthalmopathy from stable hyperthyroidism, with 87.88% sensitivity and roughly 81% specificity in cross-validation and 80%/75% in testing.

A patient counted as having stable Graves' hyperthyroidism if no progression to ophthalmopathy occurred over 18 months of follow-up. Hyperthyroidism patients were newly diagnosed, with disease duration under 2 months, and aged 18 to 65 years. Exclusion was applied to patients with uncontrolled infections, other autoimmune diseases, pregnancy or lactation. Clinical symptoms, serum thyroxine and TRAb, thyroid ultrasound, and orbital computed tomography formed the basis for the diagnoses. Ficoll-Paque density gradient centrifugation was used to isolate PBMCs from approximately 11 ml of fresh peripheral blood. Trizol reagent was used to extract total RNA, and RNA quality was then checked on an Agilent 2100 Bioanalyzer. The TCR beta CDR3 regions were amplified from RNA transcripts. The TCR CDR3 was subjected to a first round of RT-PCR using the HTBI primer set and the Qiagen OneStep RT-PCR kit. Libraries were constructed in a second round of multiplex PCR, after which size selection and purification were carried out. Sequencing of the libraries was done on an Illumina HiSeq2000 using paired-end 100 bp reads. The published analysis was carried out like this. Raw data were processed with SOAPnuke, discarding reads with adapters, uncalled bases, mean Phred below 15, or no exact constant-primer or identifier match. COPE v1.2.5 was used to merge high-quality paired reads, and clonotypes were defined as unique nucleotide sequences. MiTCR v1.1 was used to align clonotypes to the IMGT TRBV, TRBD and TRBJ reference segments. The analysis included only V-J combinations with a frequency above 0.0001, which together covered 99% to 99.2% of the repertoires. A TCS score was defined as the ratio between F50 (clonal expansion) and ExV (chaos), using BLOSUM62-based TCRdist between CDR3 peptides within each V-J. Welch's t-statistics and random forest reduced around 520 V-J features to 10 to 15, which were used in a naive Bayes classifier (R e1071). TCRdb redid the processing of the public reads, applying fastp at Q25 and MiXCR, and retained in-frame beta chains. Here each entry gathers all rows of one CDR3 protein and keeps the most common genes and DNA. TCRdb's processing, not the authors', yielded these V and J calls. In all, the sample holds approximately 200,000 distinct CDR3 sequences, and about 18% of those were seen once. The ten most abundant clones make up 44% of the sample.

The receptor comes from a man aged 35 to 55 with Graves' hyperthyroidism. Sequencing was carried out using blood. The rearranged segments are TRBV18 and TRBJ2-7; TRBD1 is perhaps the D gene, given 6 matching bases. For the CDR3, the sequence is CASSPTGTNKDEQYF. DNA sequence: TGTGCCAGCTCACCAACCGGGACAAATAAGGACGAGCAGTACTTC.